This T cell receptor beta chain was sequenced for a study of cytomegalovirus exposure and HLA in healthy donors (dated by TCRdb to 2017 to 2019). About the study as a whole: In an earlier analysis of several hundred of the donors, around 290 Gb of sequence data and 95 million to 130 million unique TCR beta sequences from 150 million to 200 million T cells were reported. About 280 gigabases of sequencing data and roughly 81 million unique TCR sequences made up an early release that covered roughly 670 HLA-typed donors. The genetic ancestry cluster associated with self-reported Caucasian donors included around four fifths of the roughly 400 genotyped donors. The study aimed to test whether cataloging public T cell receptors could reveal signatures of past pathogen exposure. The study profiled the T cell repertoires of around 700 subjects by immunosequencing and related them to cytomegalovirus serostatus. In addition to the first cohort of 666 subjects, a separate validation cohort of around 110 different subjects was used. To predict cytomegalovirus infection status, the study combined high-throughput TCR immunosequencing, statistical association of individual TCRs with disease status, and machine learning. A later analysis re-examined previously published TCR beta repertoires from hundreds of donors and added high-resolution HLA genotyping to investigate patterns of TCR occurrence. Rather than using new phenotypic data, the later analysis identified candidate immune exposures from TCR beta sequences and from how often those sequences occurred across donors. In an earlier analysis of roughly 540 of the donors, high-throughput TCR beta sequencing was used to judge whether each TCR beta V gene segment behaved as functional or pseudogenic. Donor age, sex, ethnicity and CMV serostatus were collected together with the repertoire data. Genome-wide SNP genotypes for about 65% of the roughly 700 donors were used in a later genetic analysis, which treated that subset as a discovery cohort. Every discovery cohort repertoire had been produced on one sequencing platform. HLA typing covered class I and class II loci at four-digit resolution. The number of typed donors differed by locus: about 620-640 for A, B, C, DRB1 and DQB1; approximately 530 for DQA1; over 600 for DPA1; and about 450 for DPB1. Roughly 5 DR-DQ haplotypes were handled as single units for association and clustering because linkage in the cohort was strong. On average, around 230,000 unique TCR beta nucleotide sequences were sequenced per donor among a few hundred genotyped donors of the cohort, with about 17% of those sequences being non-productive.

Broad study findings and their caveats: According to a later analysis, most CMV-associated TCR beta chains appeared to be HLA-restricted, and the HLA associations seemed to be driven largely by CMV exposure. Several of the top co-occurrence clusters appeared to be linked to parvovirus B19, influenza, CMV and Epstein-Barr virus, according to a later analysis. A later analysis associated 16,951 TCR beta sequences with specific HLA alleles at a false discovery rate of 0.05. The study listed 150 to 200 TCR beta chains as associated with cytomegalovirus. Approximately 18 rarely observed V segments, including chromosome 9 orphons, were excluded from the earlier analysis of several hundred of the donors because counts were too low. CMV serostatus was the only immune exposure information available for the cohort. Presence/absence analyses assumed roughly uniform sequencing depth across donors, an assumption that may not hold. In an earlier analysis of 587 of the donors, most TCR beta V segments appeared in productive rearrangements about 87% or about 30% of the time, broadly matching IMGT annotations. A further reported finding was that TCR beta sequences accurately predicted the HLA-A and HLA-B alleles for most subjects in the first cohort. According to a later analysis, TCR association rates differed among HLA loci, with DRB1 alleles showing the most associated TCRs and HLA-C alleles showing the fewest. A cluster of highly shared sequence variants was judged likely to be a technical artifact of the sequencing pipeline. In vitro tests confirmed that a few of the cytomegalovirus-associated TCR beta chains recognize cytomegalovirus antigens. While some public TCRs were present in many individuals, most TCR sequences turned up only very rarely across donors. Because HLA typing was unavailable for some donors at each locus, only the typed subset was used in association tests. Strong co-occurrence of HLA alleles, especially DR and DQ, made assigning TCR associations to individual alleles difficult. V-gene and J-gene trimming of TCR beta chains was associated with a missense DCLRE1C variant in a later genetic analysis, and the association was replicated in an independent cohort. The authors suggested that the approach could potentially be extended to other disease states and immunological phenotypes. In a later genetic analysis, fewer N-insertions in productive TCRs were reported among donors in an Asian-associated ancestry cluster than the approximately 630-donor mean. Correlated functional status among segregating V segments might reflect linkage disequilibrium, but an unknown experimental factor could not be ruled out. In both the original and validation cohorts, the classifier was reported to diagnose cytomegalovirus status with high specificity and sensitivity. A later analysis found that HLA-associated TCR beta chains were more clonally expanded and had lower generation probabilities than equally common non-associated chains. In this cohort, only TCR beta chains were sequenced, and detectable features were limited by the absence of alpha or paired-chain data.

The cohort was made up of 500 to 800 healthy bone marrow donors. At the time of sampling, every cohort member was nominally healthy, though immune exposures that went unrecorded were likely present. The donor tested CMV seropositive and was one of the 289 seropositive cohort members. A peripheral blood sample was collected from each donor, and TCR beta sequencing was performed on peripheral blood mononuclear cells. Genomic DNA extraction from the blood cell samples was performed with the Qiagen DNeasy Blood Extraction Kit. In the case of this clone: Its antigen has not been determined. Base qualities are not at hand, and no much larger clone is one base apart.

The library came from the immunoSEQ multiplex PCR assay. For the multiplex PCR, a mixture combining 60 forward primers for TCR Vbeta segments and 13 reverse primers for TCR Jbeta segments was used. Amplification of the CDR3 region of rearranged TCR beta genes was performed with a multiplex PCR assay on genomic DNA. On the Illumina HiSeq System, the amplified TCR beta libraries were sequenced as 87-base-pair reads. The authors' analysis ran thus. A later analysis tallied roughly 80 million unique TCR beta chains across the 666 repertoires, and some 12 million of those chains were shared by two or more donors. Raw reads were error-corrected and collapsed into unique sequences by a nearest-neighbor algorithm in which closely related sequences were merged to remove PCR and sequencing errors. Alignment of CDR3 sequences to IMGT reference sequences was used to assign V, D and J gene segments. Each retained sequence needed at least a six-nucleotide match to both a V gene segment and a J gene segment. Rearrangements were classified as productive when the CDR3 lacked stop codons and remained in frame with V and J, and all other rearrangements were classified as non-productive. Following IMGT convention, CDR3 was defined as the stretch from the second conserved V-encoded cysteine to the conserved J-encoded phenylalanine. The earlier analysis of 587 of the donors excluded any sequence lacking an unambiguous match to a single V gene segment. An earlier analysis of 500 to 700 of the donors classified V segments as functional when productive rearrangements were above 56.7% and as segregating when the standard deviation between donors was above 5%. A statistical classification framework was developed to diagnose cytomegalovirus status using the catalog of TCR beta chain sequences. In a later analysis, V and J genes were assigned by comparing TCR nucleotide sequences against IMGT/GENE-DB human TR gene sequences. In a later analysis, CDR3 sequences and most-parsimonious VDJ recombination scenarios were assigned using the TCRdist pipeline. A later analysis defined each TCR beta chain by its CDR3 amino acid sequence plus V-gene family, and excluded reads lacking a unique V-gene family. A later analysis removed several hundred highly shared, low-generation-probability nucleotide sequences to deal with suspected cross-contamination and a sequencing artifact. For each public chain, a later analysis derived a clonal expansion index from normalized ranks of inferred template counts within each repertoire. In a later analysis, generation probabilities were computed with a VDJ recombination model fitted to out-of-frame rearrangements, and the resulting probabilities were checked against IGoR. A later analysis scored TCR-TCR, TCR-HLA and TCR-CMV co-occurrence with hypergeometric tests, applying a repertoire-size bias correction to TCR pairs. A later analysis estimated false discovery rates by permuting HLA or CMV assignments 20 times. In a later analysis, co-occurring TCRs were grouped using DBSCAN, with TCRdist sequence similarity added in when clustering inside HLA-allele-positive subsets. Co-occurrence clustering excluded repertoires with fewer than 30,000 or more than 120,000 public chains, plus five with anomalous nucleotide sharing. TCRdb re-hosts the immuneACCESS table, in-frame sequences only. Its copies lack some clones; in the studies checked, an unresolved V gene accounts for under half of them, and the cause for the rest is not known. Clonal size and the V and J genes are those of that table, whereas D and trimming came from the DNA. The sample records about 92,000 clones, 80% to 90% of which are singletons. The top ten constitute approximately 5.6% of the sample.

The sequence came from a woman aged 18-29 years in good health and CMV-seropositive. The sample was PBMCs.

This receptor has the CDR3 CASSDPTAALMEKLFF. At the DNA level, the sequence is TGTGCCAGCAGTGATCCGACAGCCGCTTTGATGGAAAAACTGTTTTTT. The rearrangement combines TRBV25-1 with TRBJ1-4, and TRBD1 may be the D gene, going by 5 matching bases. Reading the germline V gene gives CDR1 MGHDK and CDR2 SYGVNS. Trimming removed 3 bases from V and 8 bases from J, leaving 19 bases between the germline ends. Taken from cysteine to phenylalanine, the CDR3 has 16 residues. The read is trimmed to its CDR3 DNA, 48 bases read in frame from base 1.